This T cell receptor beta chain appears in the sequencing data of a study of graft-versus-host responses after intestinal transplantation. Study details: Recipients uniformly received anti-thymocyte globulin induction, followed by tacrolimus and steroids for about 3 years.

TCRdb's copy holds only in-frame clones and misses some; the assay was immunoSEQ multiplex PCR. This table has 25,000 to 30,000 clones, around 80% appearing once. Researchers processed graft tissue to release intraepithelial and lamina propria lymphocytes. Germline V gives CDR1 LGHNA, CDR2 YNFKEQ. The CDR3 contains 19 residues. Trimming at V came to 1 base and at J to 6 bases, leaving 15 bases not matched to a gene. The starting material was ileum tissue, obtained 98 days after intestinal transplantation. The chain joins TRBV4-2 to TRBJ2-4, with 10 bases lining up with TRBD1. This TCR was recovered from a human patient who received an intestinal transplant, so some T cells may come from the graft donor. The CDR3 region has the DNA TGTGCCAGCAGCCAAGTGCTTGGCGGGACAGGGGTTTTGGGAAACATTCAGTACTTC. Protein product: CASSQVLGGTGVLGNIQYF.